The source of this T cell receptor beta chain is a study of T cells in localized non-small cell lung cancer. Some clones are missing from TCRdb's copy, which holds only in-frame ones; the method was immunoSEQ multiplex PCR. The profile covers around 64,000 clones, with approximately 80% appearing a single time and around 4.3% taken by the ten largest. Regarding this clone: The target antigen is unknown. The junction departs from the called germline gene at one end, perhaps through a read error.

Whole-study results and caveats: Adjacent lung tissue had a median about 58 of the top 100 clones found in the tumor. Among blood samples, higher T cell density accompanied longer overall survival. Peak T cell clonality was found in uninvolved adjacent lung, exceeding tumor.

The receptor comes from a man aged 40 to 70 with stage II lung adenocarcinoma. The material was PBMCs, obtained before any cancer treatment.

The chain's CDR3 is CASSLGAGAYEETQYF. The CDR3 DNA follows: TGTGCTAGCAGCTTAGGGGCAGGTGCTTACGAGGAGACCCAGTACTTC. V and J are TRBV7-7 and TRBJ2-5; perhaps TRBD1 as D (5 bases). Germline CDR1 reads SSHAT; CDR2 reads FNYEAQ (reference sequence). This CDR3 has 16 residues.